This TCR beta chain derives from a study of CD8+ T cells in alopecia areata. V trimming: 2 bases; J trimming: 1 base; junction bases outside the gene matches: 5. The germline V gene encodes CDR1 SGHRS and CDR2 YFSETQ. The CDR3 has 15 amino acids. The sequencing template was cDNA reverse transcribed from extracted RNA. Some clones are missing from TCRdb's copy, which holds only in-frame ones; the method was immunoSEQ multiplex PCR. Of some 120,000 clones listed, less than 50% are singletons. The chain combines TRBV5-1 with TRBJ2-5, with TRBD2 matching over 7 bases. The sequence derives from a human donor with alopecia areata. The sequenced material came from NKG2D-low CD8+ T cells sorted from blood. The CDR3 spells CASSLRDYTQETQYF. In nucleotides, the CDR3 is TGCGCCAGCAGCTTAAGGGACTACACCCAAGAGACCCAGTACTTC.